Sequencing of this T cell receptor beta chain was carried out in a study of cytomegalovirus exposure and HLA in healthy donors. Study information: Of the donors genotyped, several hundred in all, 75% to 85% fell in the Caucasian-associated ancestry cluster.

Germline CDR1 reads MGHDK; CDR2 reads SYGVNS. Trimming took 8 bases from V and 2 from J, leaving 18 bases between them. This CDR3 has 15 amino acids. Points on this clone: Its target is not known.

PCR employed 60 Vbeta and 13 Jbeta primers. Profiling relied on immunoSEQ multiplex PCR, and the TCRdb table lists in-frame clones only, not all of them. In the table there are 62,000 or so clones, approximately 80% of which are singletons. Findings and limits, study-wide: A later analysis associated 15,000 or so TCR beta sequences with HLA alleles at a 0.05 false discovery rate. Earlier analysis looked at TCR beta V segments, and most were productive about 90% or about 30% of the time.

The TCR originated in a man aged 25 to 40 in good health and CMV-seronegative. The sample was PBMCs. The chain recombines TRBV25-1 with TRBJ1-2, with TRBD1 as a possible D gene (6 bases). The CDR3 here is CASSAPGGANYGYTF. The CDR3 coding sequence is TGTGCCAGCTCAGCCCCGGGGGGGGCAAACTATGGCTACACCTTC.